In this sample, the clone carrying this TCR beta chain turned up a few times. What it recognizes is unknown. This CDR3 is 20 amino acids long. V was clipped by 0 bases and J by 7 bases; unmatched bases: 17. CDR1 and CDR2 from the germline V gene are SGDLS and YYNGEE. This entry belongs to a study of identical twins. General study findings and limits: Model-predicted out-of-frame TCR alpha sharing fell below observed values in monozygotic twins. Beta clonotypes that were abundant in cord blood contained fewer insertions, a pattern absent from memory repertoires.

TCRdb analysed the 5' RACE reads with MiXCR anew, one entry per CDR3 protein. The table has about 530,000 distinct CDR3 sequences, around 20% seen once; the top ten hold 0.48%. The same specimen was also included in a second study, on yellow fever vaccine responses in identical twins.

This receptor was obtained from a woman aged 18-35 years in good health. Specimen: CD4+ T cells sorted from blood. V usage is TRBV9 and J usage is TRBJ2-2; TRBD1 aligns across 11 bases. CDR3 DNA: TGTGCCAGCAGCGTAGGGACAGGGGGCCCCTGGCGGGAGATTGGCGGGGAGCTGTTTTTT. It translates to CASSVGTGGPWREIGGELFF.